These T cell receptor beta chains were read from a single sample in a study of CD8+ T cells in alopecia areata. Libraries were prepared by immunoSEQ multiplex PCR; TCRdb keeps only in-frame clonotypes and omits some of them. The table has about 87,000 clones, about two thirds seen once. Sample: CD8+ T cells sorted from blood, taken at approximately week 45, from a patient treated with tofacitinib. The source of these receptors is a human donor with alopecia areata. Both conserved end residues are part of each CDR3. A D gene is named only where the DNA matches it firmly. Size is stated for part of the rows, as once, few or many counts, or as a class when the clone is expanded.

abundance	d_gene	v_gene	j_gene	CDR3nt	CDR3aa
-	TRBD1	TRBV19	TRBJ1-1	TGTGCCAGTAGTATACCCTCAAAGGACAGGGGAACTGAAGCTTTCTTT	CASSIPSKDRGTEAFF
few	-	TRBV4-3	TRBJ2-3	TGCGCCAGCAGCCAAGAGTCGGGAGATACGCAGTATTTT	CASSQESGDTQYF
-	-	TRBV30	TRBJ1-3	TGTGCCTGGAGTGTAGGGGATCACGCCATATATTTT	CAWSVGDHAIYF
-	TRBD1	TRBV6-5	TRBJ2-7	TGTGCCAGCAGTTACAGGACAGGGAGATACGAGCAGTACTTC	CASSYRTGRYEQYF
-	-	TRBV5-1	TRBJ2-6	TGCGCCAGCAGCTTGGATGGGTCTCTCCCTGTGAGGGGGGCCAACGTCCTGACTTTC	CASSLDGSLPVRGANVLTF
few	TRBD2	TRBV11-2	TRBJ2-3	TGTGCCAGCAGCCCCGGTGGGCGGGGGGGGAGCACAGATACGCAGTATTTT	CASSPGGRGGSTDTQYF
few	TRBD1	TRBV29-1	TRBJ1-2	TGCAGCGTCGCGGGACAGGGCAACTATGGCTACACCTTC	CSVAGQGNYGYTF
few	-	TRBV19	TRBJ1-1	TGTGCCAGTAGTATGGGGGAGGGGAGGAACACTGAAGCTTTCTTT	CASSMGEGRNTEAFF
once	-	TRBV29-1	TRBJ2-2	TGCAGCGTTGGTAGCAGGGGAAGCGGGGAGCTGTTTTTT	CSVGSRGSGELFF
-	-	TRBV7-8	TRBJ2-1	TGTGCCAGCAGCTTAGCGGGGGGGCGTAATGAGCAGTTCTTC	CASSLAGGRNEQFF
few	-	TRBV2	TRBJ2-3	TGTGCCAGCGGGGACTCCAAAAGAACAGATACGCAGTATTTT	CASGDSKRTDTQYF
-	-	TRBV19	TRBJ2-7	TGTGCCAGTAGTATCGACCTAGGAGACGAGCAGTACTTC	CASSIDLGDEQYF
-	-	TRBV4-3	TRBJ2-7	TGCGCCAGCAGCCAAGACTCGACAGGTCCCTACGAGCAGTACTTC	CASSQDSTGPYEQYF
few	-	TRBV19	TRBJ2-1	TGTGCCAGTAGTTGGCGCCCGAATTCCTACAATGAGCAGTTCTTC	CASSWRPNSYNEQFF
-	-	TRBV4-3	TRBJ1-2	TGCGCCAGCAGCCAAGATGCGGACGGCATGAACTATGGCTACACCTTC	CASSQDADGMNYGYTF
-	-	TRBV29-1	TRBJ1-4	TGCAGCGCCCGACAGAATGAAAAACTGTTTTTT	CSARQNEKLFF
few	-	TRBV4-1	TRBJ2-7	TGCGCCAGCAGCCAAGTTGTGGGCCCCTACGAGCAGTACTTC	CASSQVVGPYEQYF
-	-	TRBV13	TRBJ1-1	TGTGCCAGCAGCTTAAACACTGAAGCTTTCTTT	CASSLNTEAFF
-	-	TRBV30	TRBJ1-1	TGTGCCTGGAATAATGGCCAGAACACTGAAGCTTTCTTT	CAWNNGQNTEAFF
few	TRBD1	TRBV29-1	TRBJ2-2	TGCAGCGTTGATACAGGGGCCACCGGGGAGCTGTTTTTT	CSVDTGATGELFF
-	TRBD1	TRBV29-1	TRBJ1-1	TGCAGCACCTGGGAGGGAACAGGGGTGAACACTGAAGCTTTCTTT	CSTWEGTGVNTEAFF
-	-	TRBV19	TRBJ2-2	TGTGCCAGTAGTCCCCCGCGGCCTCAACTGGACACTGGGGAGCTGTTTTTT	CASSPPRPQLDTGELFF
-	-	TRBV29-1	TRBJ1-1	TGCAGCGTTGAAGGAAAAGGGGAGTGGGCAAACACTGAAGCTTTCTTT	CSVEGKGEWANTEAFF
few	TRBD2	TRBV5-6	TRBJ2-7	TGTGCCAGCAGCTCGGGAGGGTACGAGCAGTACTTC	CASSSGGYEQYF
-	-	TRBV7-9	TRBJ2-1	TGTGCCAGCAGCCCCGACAGGACCAGTTCCTACAATGAGCAGTTCTTC	CASSPDRTSSYNEQFF
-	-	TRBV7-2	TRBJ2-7	TGTGCCAGCAGCTTCGGAGTCGGGGGCTCCTACGAGCAGTACTTC	CASSFGVGGSYEQYF
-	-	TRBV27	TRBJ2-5	TGTGCCAGCAGTCAAGGACAAGGGGAGACCCAGTACTTC	CASSQGQGETQYF
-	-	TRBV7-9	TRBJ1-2	TGTGCCAGCAGCTTAGCTTCCCCCCACTATGGCTACACCTTC	CASSLASPHYGYTF
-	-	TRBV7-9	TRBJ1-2	TGTGCCAGCAGCTTAGTGGGGGCCGGAGGTGGCTACACCTTC	CASSLVGAGGGYTF